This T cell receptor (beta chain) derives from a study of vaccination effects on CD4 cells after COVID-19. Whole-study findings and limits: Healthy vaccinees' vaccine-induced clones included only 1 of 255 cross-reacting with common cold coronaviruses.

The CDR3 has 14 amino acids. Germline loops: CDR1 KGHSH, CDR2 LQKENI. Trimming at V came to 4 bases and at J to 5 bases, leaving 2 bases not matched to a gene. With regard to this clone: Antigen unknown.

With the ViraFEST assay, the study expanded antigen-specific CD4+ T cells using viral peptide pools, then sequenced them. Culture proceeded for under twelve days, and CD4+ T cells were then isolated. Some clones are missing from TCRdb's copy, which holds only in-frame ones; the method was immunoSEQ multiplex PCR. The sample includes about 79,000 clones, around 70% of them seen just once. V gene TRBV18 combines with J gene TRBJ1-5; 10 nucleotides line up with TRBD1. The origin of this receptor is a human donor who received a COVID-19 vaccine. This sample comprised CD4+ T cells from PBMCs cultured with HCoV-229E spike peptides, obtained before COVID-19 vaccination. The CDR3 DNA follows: TGTGCCAGCTCACGACAGGGGGCTGATCAGCCCCAGCATTTT. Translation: CASSRQGADQPQHF.